This entry concerns a single T cell receptor beta chain. The data stem from a study of blood T cell repertoires in COVID-19. This table comes from immunoSEQ multiplex PCR, and its TCRdb copy is limited to in-frame clones, with some not included. The sample lists around 330,000 clones; around nine tenths were seen once. The CDR3 covers 15 residues. Germline assignment: CDR1 SNHLY and CDR2 FYNNEI. V lost 8 bases and J lost 2, with 15 bases in between. The V call is TRBV2, the J call TRBJ2-2, with D possibly being TRBD2 (5 bases). This sequence was found in a woman between 40 and 50 years old who had recovered from COVID-19. Sequenced material: PBMCs or T cells enriched from blood (not recorded which). In nucleotides, the CDR3 is TGTGCCAGCGACCGAGGGTCGGGTAACACCGGGGAGCTGTTTTTT. Its translation is CASDRGSGNTGELFF.